The rows below give T cell receptor beta chains drawn from one sample of a study of T-cell reconstitution after alpha-beta-depleted transplantation in children. TCRdb called the PCR reads again in MiXCR, with one record for every CDR3 protein. The sample has roughly 280,000 distinct CDR3 sequences, roughly 11% seen once. The material sequenced was peripheral blood, taken 180 days after TCRalphabeta/CD19-depleted stem cell transplant. These receptors were taken from a male patient between 2 and 9 years old who had a stem cell transplant for chronic granulomatous disease, so the T cells may come from the graft donor. Both conserved end residues are part of each CDR3. The D gene is left open where the match is weak. Rows give clone size only sometimes, using once, few, many, or a class for an expanded clone.

clone size: many; CDR3 length: 15; V gene: TRBV6-2/TRBV6-3; D gene: TRBD1; J gene: TRBJ1-4; CDR3 DNA: TGTGCCAGCAGTCGACGAGGGGGCGCGGGTGAAAAACTGTTTTTT; CDR3 protein: CASSRRGGAGEKLFF
clone size: many; CDR3 length: 14; V gene: TRBV29-1; D gene: TRBD1; J gene: TRBJ1-2; CDR3 DNA: TGCAGCGTTGAAGCGCAGGGGGCCGACTATGGCTACACCTTC; CDR3 protein: CSVEAQGADYGYTF
clone size: many; CDR3 length: 13; V gene: TRBV4-3; D gene: .; J gene: TRBJ1-1; CDR3 DNA: TGCGCCAGCAGCCTAACACTGAACACTGAAGCTTTCTTT; CDR3 protein: CASSLTLNTEAFF
clone size: many; CDR3 length: 14; V gene: TRBV7-8; D gene: TRBD1; J gene: TRBJ2-7; CDR3 DNA: TGTGCCAGCAGCTCTGACAGGGGGCGCCCCGAGCAGTACTTC; CDR3 protein: CASSSDRGRPEQYF
clone size: many; CDR3 length: 16; V gene: TRBV4-1; D gene: .; J gene: TRBJ2-2; CDR3 DNA: TGCGCCAGCAGCCAAGATCGAGCGGGGAACACCGGGGAGCTGTTTTTT; CDR3 protein: CASSQDRAGNTGELFF
clone size: many; CDR3 length: 14; V gene: TRBV20-1; D gene: .; J gene: TRBJ2-5; CDR3 DNA: TGCAGTGCCCTTCATGGGACTCACCAAGAGACCCAGTACTTC; CDR3 protein: CSALHGTHQETQYF
clone size: many; CDR3 length: 15; V gene: TRBV7-9; D gene: TRBD1; J gene: TRBJ2-7; CDR3 DNA: TGTGCCAGCAGCCAAAGACAGGGGGCCTCCTACGAGCAGTACTTC; CDR3 protein: CASSQRQGASYEQYF
clone size: few; CDR3 length: 14; V gene: TRBV18; D gene: TRBD1; J gene: TRBJ2-7; CDR3 DNA: TGTGCCAGCTCACAAAAGACAGGGTCCTACGAGCAGTACTTC; CDR3 protein: CASSQKTGSYEQYF
clone size: many; CDR3 length: 13; V gene: TRBV7-9; D gene: .; J gene: TRBJ2-7; CDR3 DNA: TGTGCCAGCAGCTTAAGGGGGGCCGACGAGCAGTACTTC; CDR3 protein: CASSLRGADEQYF
clone size: many; CDR3 length: 16; V gene: TRBV12-3/TRBV12-4; D gene: TRBD2; J gene: TRBJ2-1; CDR3 DNA: TGTGCCAGCAGTTTCTGTGGGACTAGAGCGAGGGATGAGCAGTTCTTC; CDR3 protein: CASSFCGTRARDEQFF
clone size: many; CDR3 length: 15; V gene: TRBV20-1; D gene: TRBD2; J gene: TRBJ2-5; CDR3 DNA: TGCAGTGCTGGTAGCGGGTCCTTGCCGAAAGAGACCCAGTACTTC; CDR3 protein: CSAGSGSLPKETQYF
clone size: many; CDR3 length: 12; V gene: TRBV21-1; D gene: .; J gene: TRBJ2-7; CDR3 DNA: TGTGCCAGCACCTCCAGGGTCCTCGAGCAGTACTTC; CDR3 protein: CASTSRVLEQYF
clone size: many; CDR3 length: 12; V gene: TRBV19; D gene: .; J gene: TRBJ1-1; CDR3 DNA: TGTGCCAGTAGTAAGGTGAACACTGAAGCTTTCTTT; CDR3 protein: CASSKVNTEAFF
clone size: .; CDR3 length: 15; V gene: TRBV28; D gene: TRBD1; J gene: TRBJ1-3; CDR3 DNA: TGTGCCAGCAGTTGGGGACAGCTCTCTGGAAACACCATATATTTT; CDR3 protein: CASSWGQLSGNTIYF
clone size: many; CDR3 length: 13; V gene: TRBV29-1; D gene: TRBD1; J gene: TRBJ2-7; CDR3 DNA: TGCAGCGTTGGGTCGGGACAGGGCTACGAGCAGTACTTC; CDR3 protein: CSVGSGQGYEQYF
clone size: once; CDR3 length: 13; V gene: TRBV19; D gene: TRBD1; J gene: TRBJ1-2; CDR3 DNA: TGTGCCAGTAGTAACCGGGACAGACATGGCTACACCTTC; CDR3 protein: CASSNRDRHGYTF
clone size: many; CDR3 length: 13; V gene: TRBV5-1; D gene: .; J gene: TRBJ2-1; CDR3 DNA: TGCGCCAGCGGTCTAGCGAGTAGGAATGAGCAGTTCTTC; CDR3 protein: CASGLASRNEQFF
clone size: many; CDR3 length: 14; V gene: TRBV6-1; D gene: TRBD2; J gene: TRBJ2-5; CDR3 DNA: TGTGCCAGCAGAAGAACGGGACTAGCAGAGACCCAGTACTTC; CDR3 protein: CASRRTGLAETQYF
clone size: many; CDR3 length: 17; V gene: TRBV6-1; D gene: TRBD1; J gene: TRBJ2-4; CDR3 DNA: TGTGCCAGCATTGAGGGACAGGGGGCTGTGACCAAAAACATTCAGTACTTC; CDR3 protein: CASIEGQGAVTKNIQYF
clone size: few; CDR3 length: 17; V gene: TRBV19; D gene: TRBD2; J gene: TRBJ2-1; CDR3 DNA: TGTGCCAGTAGTATGAGCCCCCCTACTAGCGGGACCGGGGTGGAGTTCTTC; CDR3 protein: CASSMSPPTSGTGVEFF
clone size: many; CDR3 length: 16; V gene: TRBV18; D gene: TRBD2; J gene: TRBJ2-1; CDR3 DNA: TGTGCCAGCTCAGGACTAGCGGGGGCCCGAAGGAATGAGCAGTTCTTC; CDR3 protein: CASSGLAGARRNEQFF
clone size: .; CDR3 length: 13; V gene: TRBV5-4; D gene: .; J gene: TRBJ2-3; CDR3 DNA: TGTGCCAGCAACCCATCTCCCACAGATACGCAGTATTTT; CDR3 protein: CASNPSPTDTQYF
clone size: many; CDR3 length: 15; V gene: TRBV5-1; D gene: .; J gene: TRBJ2-3; CDR3 DNA: TGCGCCAGCAGCTTGCCTCAGGGGACGACAGATACGCAGTATTTT; CDR3 protein: CASSLPQGTTDTQYF
clone size: many; CDR3 length: 13; V gene: TRBV5-1; D gene: .; J gene: TRBJ2-1; CDR3 DNA: TGCGCCAGCAGCCAAGGACGCCGCAATGAGCAGTTCTTC; CDR3 protein: CASSQGRRNEQFF
clone size: many; CDR3 length: 14; V gene: TRBV6-2/TRBV6-3; D gene: .; J gene: TRBJ2-7; CDR3 DNA: TGTGCCAGCACCTTACACCAGGGATCCTACGAGCAGTACTTC; CDR3 protein: CASTLHQGSYEQYF
clone size: many; CDR3 length: 15; V gene: TRBV18; D gene: .; J gene: TRBJ1-2; CDR3 DNA: TGTGCCAGCTCCCCTGACGGAACCTTCGTCTATGGCTACACCTTC; CDR3 protein: CASSPDGTFVYGYTF
clone size: many; CDR3 length: 13; V gene: TRBV12-3/TRBV12-4; D gene: .; J gene: TRBJ2-7; CDR3 DNA: TGTGCCAGCAGTTTAGGGGACCTCTACGAGCAGTACTTC; CDR3 protein: CASSLGDLYEQYF
clone size: many; CDR3 length: 16; V gene: TRBV3-1; D gene: .; J gene: TRBJ2-7; CDR3 DNA: TGTGCCAGCAGCCAAAGTTCCGGGTTAAGGCGGTCCGAGCAGTACTTC; CDR3 protein: CASSQSSGLRRSEQYF
clone size: many; CDR3 length: 12; V gene: TRBV12-3/TRBV12-4; D gene: .; J gene: TRBJ2-7; CDR3 DNA: TGTGCCAGCAGTAGACAGGTTTACGAGCAGTACTTC; CDR3 protein: CASSRQVYEQYF
clone size: many; CDR3 length: 15; V gene: TRBV10-2; D gene: TRBD2; J gene: TRBJ2-5; CDR3 DNA: TGCGCCAGCAGTACTCTAGCGGGGGTCCAAGAGACCCAGTACTTC; CDR3 protein: CASSTLAGVQETQYF